Listed here are 5 T cell receptor beta chains from one sample, sequenced in a study of blood T cell repertoires in COVID-19. The table came from immunoSEQ multiplex PCR; TCRdb's copy has only in-frame clones and leaves some out. The table records about 240,000 clones, around 86% of them present only once. What was sequenced was peripheral blood. Receptors originate from a man aged 30-40 years who had recovered from COVID-19.

This clone turned up a few times. The chain couples TRBV9 to TRBJ1-2; no definite D call. Germline values: CDR1 SGDLS, CDR2 YYNGEE. CDR3 size: 13 residues. V lost 0 bases and J 4 bases, leaving 7 bases between the germline ends. CDR3 loop: CASSVALGYGYTF. Here the CDR3 DNA reads TGTGCCAGCAGCGTAGCACTAGGCTATGGCTACACCTTC.

The V call is TRBV5-5, the J call TRBJ1-6; TRBD1 agrees at 7 bases. This CDR3 region has 15 residues. Unmatched junction bases numbered 4, after V lost 4 bases and J lost 3 bases. The germline V gene has CDR1 SGHKS and CDR2 YYEKEE (reference sequence). The CDR3 protein is CASSPNRGYNSPLHF. For the CDR3, the DNA is TGTGCCAGCAGCCCAAACAGGGGCTATAATTCACCCCTCCACTTT.

The chain combines TRBV5-5 with TRBJ2-3; 10 bases map to TRBD1. Germline V CDR1 and CDR2: SGHKS, YYEKEE (reference sequence). The CDR3 extends over 16 amino acids. The junction had 8 bases not matched to a gene; V was cut back by 3 bases and J by 4 bases. This CDR3 reads CASSWGTGDGADTQYF. For the CDR3, the DNA is TGTGCCAGCAGCTGGGGGACAGGGGACGGCGCAGATACGCAGTATTTT.

A single count supports this clone. This chain uses TRBV28 with TRBJ1-1; unclear D gene. The CDR3 sequence is 12 residues long. The V gene's germline CDR1 is MDHEN and CDR2 SYDVKM. The germline V and J ends were trimmed by 3 bases and 11 bases, with 13 bases remaining between them. The CDR3, as DNA: TGTGCCAGCAGTTTGGTCCGGCCGGGGGCTTTCTTT. This encodes CASSLVRPGAFF.

The chain has TRBV7-2 and TRBJ2-1, with unresolved D. This CDR3 contains 13 residues. The germline V gene has CDR1 SGHTA and CDR2 FQGNSA. V was cut by 7 bases and J by 8 bases, with 15 bases left in between. CDR3: CASTNYGAHEQFF. The CDR3 DNA sequence: TGTGCCAGCACAAACTACGGCGCCCATGAGCAGTTCTTC. Drawing the rest from reference TRBV7-2 and TRBJ2-1, the complete variable domain is GAGVSQSPSNKVTEKGKDVELRCDPISGHTALYWYRQSLGQGLEFLIYFQGNSAPDKSGLPSDRFSAERTGGSVSTLTIQRTQQEDSAVYLCASTNYGAHEQFFGPGTRLTVL.